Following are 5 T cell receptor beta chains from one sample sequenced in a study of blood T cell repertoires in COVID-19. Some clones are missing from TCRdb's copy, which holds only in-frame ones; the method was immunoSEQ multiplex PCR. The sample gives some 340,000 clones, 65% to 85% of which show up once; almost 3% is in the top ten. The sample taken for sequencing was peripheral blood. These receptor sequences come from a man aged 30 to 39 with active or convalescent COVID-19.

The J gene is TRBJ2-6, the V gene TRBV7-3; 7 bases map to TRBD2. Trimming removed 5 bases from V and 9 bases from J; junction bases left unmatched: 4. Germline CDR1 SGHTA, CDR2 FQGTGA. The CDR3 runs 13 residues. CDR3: CASSPRDYNVLTF. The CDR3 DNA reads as TGTGCCAGCAGCCCCCGGGACTACAACGTCCTGACTTTC.

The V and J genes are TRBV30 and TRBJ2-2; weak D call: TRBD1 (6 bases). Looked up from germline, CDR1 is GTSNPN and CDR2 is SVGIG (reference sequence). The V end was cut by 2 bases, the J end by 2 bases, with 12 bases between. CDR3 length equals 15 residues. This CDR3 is CAWSFRTANTGELFF. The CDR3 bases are TGTGCCTGGAGTTTTCGGACAGCCAACACCGGGGAGCTGTTTTTT.

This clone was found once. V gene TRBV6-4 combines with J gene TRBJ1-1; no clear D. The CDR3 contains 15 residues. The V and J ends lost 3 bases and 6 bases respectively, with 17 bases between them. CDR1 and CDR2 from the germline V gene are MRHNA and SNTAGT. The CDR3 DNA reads TGTGCCAGCAGTGAAATTTCCGGCCCGGGGTCTGAAGCTTTCTTT. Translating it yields CASSEISGPGSEAFF.

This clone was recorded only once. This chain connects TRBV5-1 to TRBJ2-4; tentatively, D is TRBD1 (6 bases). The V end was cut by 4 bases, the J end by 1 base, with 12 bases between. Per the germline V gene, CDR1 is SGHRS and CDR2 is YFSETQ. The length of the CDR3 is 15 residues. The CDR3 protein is CASSDLDRAKNIQYF. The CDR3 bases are TGCGCCAGCAGCGACCTTGACAGGGCCAAAAACATTCAGTACTTC.

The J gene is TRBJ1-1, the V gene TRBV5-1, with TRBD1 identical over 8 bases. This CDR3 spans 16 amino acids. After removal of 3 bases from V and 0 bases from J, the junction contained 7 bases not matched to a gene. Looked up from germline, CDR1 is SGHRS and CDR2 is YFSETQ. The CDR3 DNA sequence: TGCGCCAGCAGCTCGGACAGGGAGGGGATGAACACTGAAGCTTTCTTT. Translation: CASSSDREGMNTEAFF.